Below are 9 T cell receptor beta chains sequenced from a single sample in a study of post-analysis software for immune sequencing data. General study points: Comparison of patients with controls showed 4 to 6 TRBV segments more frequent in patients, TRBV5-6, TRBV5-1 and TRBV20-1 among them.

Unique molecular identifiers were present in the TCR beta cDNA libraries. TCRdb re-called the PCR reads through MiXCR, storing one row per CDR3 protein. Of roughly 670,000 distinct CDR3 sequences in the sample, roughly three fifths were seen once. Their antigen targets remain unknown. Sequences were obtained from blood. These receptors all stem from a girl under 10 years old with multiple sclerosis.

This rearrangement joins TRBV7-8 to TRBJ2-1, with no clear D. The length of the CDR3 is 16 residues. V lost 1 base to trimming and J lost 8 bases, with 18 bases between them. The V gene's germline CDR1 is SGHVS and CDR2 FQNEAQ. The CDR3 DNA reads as TGTGCCAGCAGCTTAGTGCCCCTTGACGGCCGTGATGAGCAGTTCTTC. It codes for CASSLVPLDGRDEQFF.

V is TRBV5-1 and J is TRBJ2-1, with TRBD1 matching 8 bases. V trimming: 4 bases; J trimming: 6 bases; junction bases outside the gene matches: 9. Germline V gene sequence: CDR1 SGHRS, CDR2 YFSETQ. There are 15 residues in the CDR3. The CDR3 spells CASSVSGTGFNEQFF. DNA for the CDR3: TGCGCCAGCAGCGTTTCCGGGACAGGCTTCAATGAGCAGTTCTTC.

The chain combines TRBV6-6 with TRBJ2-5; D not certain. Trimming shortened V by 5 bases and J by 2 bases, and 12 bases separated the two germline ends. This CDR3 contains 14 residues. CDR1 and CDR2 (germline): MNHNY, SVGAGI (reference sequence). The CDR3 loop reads CASSPTAHQETQYF. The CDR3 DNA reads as TGTGCCAGCAGTCCAACAGCACATCAAGAGACCCAGTACTTC.

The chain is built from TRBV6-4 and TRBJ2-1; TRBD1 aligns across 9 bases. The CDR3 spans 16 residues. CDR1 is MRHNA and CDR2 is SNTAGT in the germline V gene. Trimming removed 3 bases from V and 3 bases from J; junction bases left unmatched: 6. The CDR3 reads CASSDRTGARYNEQFF. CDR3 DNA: TGTGCCAGCAGTGATCGGACAGGGGCCCGCTACAATGAGCAGTTCTTC.

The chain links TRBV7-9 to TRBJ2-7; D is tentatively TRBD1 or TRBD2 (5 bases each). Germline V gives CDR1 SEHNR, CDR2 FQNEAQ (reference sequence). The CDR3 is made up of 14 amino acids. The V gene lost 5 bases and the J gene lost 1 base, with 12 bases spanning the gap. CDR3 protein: CASSVRDGSYEQYF. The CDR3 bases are TGTGCCAGCAGCGTCCGGGACGGTTCCTACGAGCAGTACTTC.

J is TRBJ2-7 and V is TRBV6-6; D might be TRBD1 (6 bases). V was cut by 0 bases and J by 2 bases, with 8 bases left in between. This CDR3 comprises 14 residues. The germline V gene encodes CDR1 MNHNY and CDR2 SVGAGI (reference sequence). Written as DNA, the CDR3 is TGTGCCAGCAGTTACTCGGCAGGGGCCTACGAGCAGTACTTC. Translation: CASSYSAGAYEQYF.

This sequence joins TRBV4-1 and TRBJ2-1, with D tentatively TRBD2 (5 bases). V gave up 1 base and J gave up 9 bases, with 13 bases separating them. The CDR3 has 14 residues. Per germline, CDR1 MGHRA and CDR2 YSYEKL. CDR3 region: CASSQGEGSVEQFF. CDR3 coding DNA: TGCGCCAGCAGCCAAGGCGAGGGTAGCGTTGAGCAGTTCTTC.

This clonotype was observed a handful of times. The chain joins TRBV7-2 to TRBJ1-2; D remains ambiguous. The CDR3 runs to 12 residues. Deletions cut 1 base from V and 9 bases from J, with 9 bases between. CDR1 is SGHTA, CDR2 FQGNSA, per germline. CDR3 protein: CASSLGLGSYTF. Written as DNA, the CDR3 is TGTGCCAGCAGCTTAGGACTGGGTAGCTACACCTTC.

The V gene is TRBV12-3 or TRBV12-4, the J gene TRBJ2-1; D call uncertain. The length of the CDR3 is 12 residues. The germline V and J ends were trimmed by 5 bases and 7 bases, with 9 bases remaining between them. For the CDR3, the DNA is TGTGCCAGCAGTCTAGATACGAATGAGCAGTTCTTC. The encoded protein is CASSLDTNEQFF.